The T cell receptor (beta chain) described here comes from a study of blood T cell repertoires in COVID-19. About the research overall: From T cells, B-cell-depleted T cells, or PBMCs came the material, which was cDNA or gDNA.

Per germline, CDR1 MNHEY and CDR2 SMNVEV (reference sequence). The CDR3 totals 17 residues. V lost 0 bases and J lost 4, with 18 bases in between. The table came from immunoSEQ multiplex PCR; TCRdb's copy has only in-frame clones and leaves some out. The data show 200,000 to 250,000 clones, roughly 83% seen once. The sequence came from a woman aged 40-49 years with acute COVID-19. The chain is built from TRBV27 and TRBJ1-1, with a tentative D call TRBD1 (5 bases). The sequencing input was PBMCs or T cells enriched from blood (not recorded which). In DNA form, the CDR3 reads TGTGCCAGCAGTTTATCAGGAACAGGCCGGTGGGGCACTGAAGCTTTCTTT. Amino acids: CASSLSGTGRWGTEAFF.